This T cell receptor (beta chain) was retrieved from a study of human T cells and chemical hapten exposure. Regarding the study as a whole: Alopecia affecting every donor means their immune response may not match healthy people's. Counts of TCRs above 1 in 1000 frequency stayed unchanged with DPC sensitization. While controls formed fewer of them, expanded TCRs formed significantly more large CDR3 similarity clusters.

MiXCR, run by TCRdb on the RACE reads, gives a single entry per CDR3 protein. The table has tens of thousands of distinct CDR3 sequences, around 10% seen once. Of note for this clonotype: The target antigen is unknown.

Regarding time point: patch test 1, 2 weeks after DPC sensitization. Treatment here: therapeutic diphenylcyclopropenone sensitization with weekly scalp DPC. V trimming: 5 bases; J trimming: 7 bases; junction bases outside the gene matches: 7. The germline gives CDR1 SNHLY, CDR2 FYNNEI. The CDR3 has 13 amino acids. Sequenced here: whole blood, sampled in connection with sensitization to the hapten diphenylcyclopropenone (DPC). This rearrangement joins TRBV2 to TRBJ2-7; 8 nucleotides agree with TRBD2. The sequence was obtained from a woman aged 50 to 60 with alopecia areata. Some clones in this sample may be carry-over from other donors' samples. CDR3: CASSTTSVGEQYF. The CDR3 bases are TGTGCCAGCAGTACGACTAGCGTAGGAGAGCAGTACTTC.